This TCR beta chain derives from a study of blood T cells in healthy people across ages. Study outcomes and limitations: Estimated diversity that came from one million T cells was considered an underestimate.

As for this clonotype: No antigen is known for it. A junction end diverges from the germline sequence, so it may reflect a read error.

For the second PCR, which ran for 7 to 11 cycles, a sample-barcoded 5' primer and a J-beta primer mix were used. Every cDNA molecule bore a tag from a template-switch adaptor containing 12 random nucleotides. From the 5' RACE reads, TCRdb called clonotypes with MiXCR, one entry per CDR3 protein. The repertoire includes roughly 1.7 million distinct CDR3 sequences, 30% to 40% of them detected once, and 10% to 12% sits in the top ten. The germline CDR1 and CDR2 sequences are MDHEN and SYDVKM. The CDR3 length is 12 residues. The rearrangement uses TRBV28 and TRBJ1-1, with a weak D call TRBD1 (6 bases). Sequences were obtained from blood. The sequence was obtained from a woman aged 25 to 39 in good health. The CDR3 sequence is CASSLYGGGAFF. CDR3 coding DNA: TGTGCTAGCAGTTTATATGGGGGCGGTGCTTTCTTT.